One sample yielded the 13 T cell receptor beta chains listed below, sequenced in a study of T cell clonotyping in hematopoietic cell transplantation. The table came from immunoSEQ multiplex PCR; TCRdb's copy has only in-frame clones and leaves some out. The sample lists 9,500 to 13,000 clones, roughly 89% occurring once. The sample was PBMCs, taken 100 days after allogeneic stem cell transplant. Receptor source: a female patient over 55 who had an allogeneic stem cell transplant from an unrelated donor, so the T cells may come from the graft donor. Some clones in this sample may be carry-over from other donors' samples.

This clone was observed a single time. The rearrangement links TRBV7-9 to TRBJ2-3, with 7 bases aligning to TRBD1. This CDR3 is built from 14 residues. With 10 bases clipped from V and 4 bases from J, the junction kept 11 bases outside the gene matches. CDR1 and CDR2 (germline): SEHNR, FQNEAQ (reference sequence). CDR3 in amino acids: CATSQGSFADTQYF. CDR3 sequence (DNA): TGTGCCACTTCACAGGGGTCATTTGCAGATACGCAGTATTTT.

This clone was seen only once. CDR3 coding DNA: TGTGCCAGCATCCGACAGGGGGCGCGTGAAGCTTTCTTT. This codes for CASIRQGAREAFF. The chain joins TRBV5-4 to TRBJ1-1; 10 bases align to TRBD1. The CDR3 is made up of 13 amino acids. CDR1 is SGHNT and CDR2 is YYREEE in the germline V gene (reference sequence). The V gene end was trimmed by 6 bases and the J gene end by 7 bases; junction bases not matched to a gene: 6. Based on the CDR3 plus reference TRBV5-4 and TRBJ1-1, the full variable domain is ETGVTQSPTHLIKTRGQQVTLRCSSQSGHNTVSWYQQALGQGPQFIFQYYREEENGRGNFPPRFSGLQFPNYSSELNVNALELDDSALYLCASIRQGAREAFFGQGTRLTVV.

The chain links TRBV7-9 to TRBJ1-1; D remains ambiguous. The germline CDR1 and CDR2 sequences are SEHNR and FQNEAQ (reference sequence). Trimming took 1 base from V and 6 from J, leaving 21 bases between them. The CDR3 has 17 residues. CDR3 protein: CASSLEVKGGRHSEAFF. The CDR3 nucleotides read TGTGCCAGCAGCTTAGAAGTCAAAGGAGGGAGGCACTCTGAAGCTTTCTTT.

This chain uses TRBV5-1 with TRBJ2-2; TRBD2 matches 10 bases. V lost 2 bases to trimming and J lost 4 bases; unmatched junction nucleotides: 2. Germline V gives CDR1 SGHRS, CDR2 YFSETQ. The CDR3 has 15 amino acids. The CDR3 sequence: CASSFGTSATGELFF. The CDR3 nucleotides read TGCGCCAGCAGCTTCGGGACTAGCGCCACCGGGGAGCTGTTTTTT.

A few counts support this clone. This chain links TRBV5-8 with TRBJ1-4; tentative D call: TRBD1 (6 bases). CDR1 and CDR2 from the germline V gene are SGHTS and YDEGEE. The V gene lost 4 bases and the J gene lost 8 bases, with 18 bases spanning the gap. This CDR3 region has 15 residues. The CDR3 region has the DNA TGTGCCAGCAGCCCAGTTATGGGGGCTCGGGAAAAACTGTTTTTT. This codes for CASSPVMGAREKLFF.

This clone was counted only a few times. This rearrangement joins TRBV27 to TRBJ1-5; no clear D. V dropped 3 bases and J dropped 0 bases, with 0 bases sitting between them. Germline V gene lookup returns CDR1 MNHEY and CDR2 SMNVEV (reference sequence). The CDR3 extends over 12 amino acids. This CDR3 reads CASSFSNQPQHF. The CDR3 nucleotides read TGTGCCAGCAGTTTTAGCAATCAGCCCCAGCATTTT.

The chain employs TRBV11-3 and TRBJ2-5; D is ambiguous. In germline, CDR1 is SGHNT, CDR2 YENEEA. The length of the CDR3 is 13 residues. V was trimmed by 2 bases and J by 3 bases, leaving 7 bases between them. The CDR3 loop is CASSLRGEETQYF. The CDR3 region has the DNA TGTGCCAGCAGCTTACGAGGAGAAGAGACCCAGTACTTC.

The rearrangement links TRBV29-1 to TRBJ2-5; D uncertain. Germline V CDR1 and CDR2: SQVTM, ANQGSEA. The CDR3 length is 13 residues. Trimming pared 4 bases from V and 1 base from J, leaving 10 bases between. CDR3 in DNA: TGCAGCGTTGCATTGTCTATCCAAGAGACCCAGTACTTC. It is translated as CSVALSIQETQYF.

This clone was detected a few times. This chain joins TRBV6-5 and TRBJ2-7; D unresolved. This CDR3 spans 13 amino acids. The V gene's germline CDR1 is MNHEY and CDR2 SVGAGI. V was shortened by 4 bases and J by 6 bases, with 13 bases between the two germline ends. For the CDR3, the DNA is TGTGCCAGCAGTTTTTATCCCCGGAGCGAGCAGTACTTC. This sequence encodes CASSFYPRSEQYF.

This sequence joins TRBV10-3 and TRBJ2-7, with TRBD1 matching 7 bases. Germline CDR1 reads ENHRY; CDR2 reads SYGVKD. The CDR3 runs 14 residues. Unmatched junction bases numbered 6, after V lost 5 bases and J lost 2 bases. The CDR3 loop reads CAISNRDRAYEQYF. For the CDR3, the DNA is TGTGCCATCAGTAACCGGGACAGAGCCTACGAGCAGTACTTC.

CDR3 amino acids: CASSSTGSPNYGYTF. The DNA of the CDR3 is TGTGCCAGCAGCTCCACAGGGAGCCCCAACTATGGCTACACCTTC. V gene TRBV5-4 combines with J gene TRBJ1-2; D might be TRBD1 (6 bases). The germline CDR1 and CDR2 sequences are SGHNT and YYREEE (reference sequence). This CDR3 is 15 amino acids long. Trimming took off 3 bases at V and 2 bases at J, with 14 bases between the two ends.

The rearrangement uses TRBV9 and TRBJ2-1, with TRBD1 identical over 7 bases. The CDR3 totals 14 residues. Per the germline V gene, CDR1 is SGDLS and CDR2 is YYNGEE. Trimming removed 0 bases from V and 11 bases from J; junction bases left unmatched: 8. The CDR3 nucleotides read TGTGCCAGCAGCGTAGAATATAGAGGGGGCAAGCAGTTCTTC. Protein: CASSVEYRGGKQFF.

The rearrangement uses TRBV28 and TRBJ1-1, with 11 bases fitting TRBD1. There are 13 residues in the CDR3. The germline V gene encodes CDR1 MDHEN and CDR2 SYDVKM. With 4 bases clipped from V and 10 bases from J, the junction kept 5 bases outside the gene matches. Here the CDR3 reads CASSSRTGGRAFF. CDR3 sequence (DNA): TGTGCCAGCAGTTCCCGGACAGGGGGCCGAGCTTTCTTT.